Listed below are T cell receptor beta chains from one sample, sequenced in a study of shared clonotypes between healthy human individuals. Only in-frame clones appear in the TCRdb table, and some are missing; sequencing was by immunoSEQ multiplex PCR. The table has 2 million to 2.5 million clones, 90% to 95% seen once. Sequenced sample: naive CD4+ T cells sorted from blood. The receptors were gathered from a man younger than 35 in good health. CDR3s include the opening cysteine and the closing phenylalanine or tryptophan. The order of the fields is V gene, clone size, D gene, J gene, CDR3 DNA, CDR3 protein. The D gene is left open where the match is weak. Size tells how often a clone was seen (once, few, many) or the class of an expanded clone, and some rows leave it out.

V gene: TRBV19
clone size: NA
D gene: NA
J gene: TRBJ1-5
CDR3 DNA: TGTGCCAGTAGTGCTACCCCGCAGGGAGAGCAGCCCCAGCATTTT
CDR3 protein: CASSATPQGEQPQHF

V gene: TRBV4-2
clone size: NA
D gene: NA
J gene: TRBJ2-5
CDR3 DNA: TGTGCCAGCAGCCAAGGGCTAAAACAAGAGACCCAGTACTTC
CDR3 protein: CASSQGLKQETQYF

V gene: TRBV5-1
clone size: once
D gene: TRBD1
J gene: TRBJ1-4
CDR3 DNA: TGCGCCAGCAGCTCAGATGGGACAGGAGTGAATGAAAAACTGTTTTTT
CDR3 protein: CASSSDGTGVNEKLFF

V gene: TRBV10-3
clone size: NA
D gene: NA
J gene: TRBJ2-2
CDR3 DNA: TGTGCCATCAGTGAGTCACGAGTGGGGGTGAACACCGGGGAGCTGTTTTTT
CDR3 protein: CAISESRVGVNTGELFF

V gene: TRBV6-5
clone size: NA
D gene: NA
J gene: TRBJ1-2
CDR3 DNA: TGTGCCGTTGGGGGCTACACCTTC
CDR3 protein: CAVGGYTF

V gene: TRBV10-3
clone size: NA
D gene: NA
J gene: TRBJ1-2
CDR3 DNA: TGTGCCATCAACACCGACAAGGGTGGCTACACCTTC
CDR3 protein: CAINTDKGGYTF

V gene: TRBV11-1
clone size: NA
D gene: NA
J gene: TRBJ1-2
CDR3 DNA: TGTGCCAGCAGCCCCGGTCACTCAGCCGTATATGGCTACACCTTC
CDR3 protein: CASSPGHSAVYGYTF

V gene: TRBV2
clone size: few
D gene: NA
J gene: TRBJ1-2
CDR3 DNA: TGTGCCAGCAGTCAGGGGAACTATGGCTACACCTTC
CDR3 protein: CASSQGNYGYTF

V gene: TRBV18
clone size: NA
D gene: TRBD1
J gene: TRBJ2-7
CDR3 DNA: TGTGCCAGCTCCCCGGGACAGGTCGCCGAGCAGTACTTC
CDR3 protein: CASSPGQVAEQYF

V gene: TRBV7-2
clone size: NA
D gene: NA
J gene: TRBJ1-2
CDR3 DNA: TGTGCCAGCAGCTTAGATCGGGCGGGCAACTATGGCTACACCTTC
CDR3 protein: CASSLDRAGNYGYTF

V gene: TRBV6-5
clone size: NA
D gene: TRBD1
J gene: TRBJ1-4
CDR3 DNA: TGTGCCAGCAGTCACGGGGACAGGGCATATGAAAAACTGTTTTTT
CDR3 protein: CASSHGDRAYEKLFF

V gene: TRBV5-6
clone size: NA
D gene: TRBD2
J gene: TRBJ2-1
CDR3 DNA: TGTGCCAGCAGCTTGCGCGGGGGTTACAATGAGCAGTTCTTC
CDR3 protein: CASSLRGGYNEQFF

V gene: TRBV27
clone size: NA
D gene: NA
J gene: TRBJ2-1
CDR3 DNA: TGTGCCAGCAGGGTCCGCGACGGGTCGACCTACAATGAGCAGTTCTTC
CDR3 protein: CASRVRDGSTYNEQFF

V gene: TRBV5-4
clone size: NA
D gene: TRBD1
J gene: TRBJ2-1
CDR3 DNA: TGTGCCAGCAGCCACAGGGGTACAGACAATGAGCAGTTCTTC
CDR3 protein: CASSHRGTDNEQFF

V gene: TRBV10-3
clone size: once
D gene: TRBD1
J gene: TRBJ2-2
CDR3 DNA: TGTGCCATCAGCGACAGGGAAGGCGGGGAGCTGTTTTTT
CDR3 protein: CAISDREGGELFF

V gene: TRBV9
clone size: NA
D gene: TRBD1
J gene: TRBJ2-1
CDR3 DNA: TGTGCCAGCAGCGCGGACAGGGGCACCTACAATGAGCAGTTCTTC
CDR3 protein: CASSADRGTYNEQFF

V gene: TRBV5-1
clone size: NA
D gene: NA
J gene: TRBJ1-1
CDR3 DNA: TGCGCCAGCAGCTTAGGGACGGGGAGCCCTGAAGCTTTCTTT
CDR3 protein: CASSLGTGSPEAFF

V gene: TRBV7-3
clone size: NA
D gene: NA
J gene: TRBJ2-2
CDR3 DNA: TGTGCCAGCAGCTTAGGAGGGGCGCCGGGGGAGCTGTTTTTT
CDR3 protein: CASSLGGAPGELFF

V gene: TRBV5-5
clone size: few
D gene: NA
J gene: TRBJ1-5
CDR3 DNA: TGTGCCAGCAGCTTCGCGGGGAACGGAAATCAGCCCCAGCATTTT
CDR3 protein: CASSFAGNGNQPQHF

V gene: TRBV11-2
clone size: NA
D gene: TRBD2
J gene: TRBJ2-1
CDR3 DNA: TGTGCCAGCAGCTTACGGCGGGAGTGGCTGAATGAGCAGTTCTTC
CDR3 protein: CASSLRREWLNEQFF

V gene: TRBV7-2
clone size: NA
D gene: NA
J gene: TRBJ2-7
CDR3 DNA: TGTGCCAGCAGCTCAGTGGACGCCTACGAGCAGTACTTC
CDR3 protein: CASSSVDAYEQYF

V gene: TRBV30
clone size: once
D gene: TRBD2
J gene: TRBJ2-7
CDR3 DNA: TGTGCCTGGAGCGTCGGGGGGAACGTCGCGCAGTACTTC
CDR3 protein: CAWSVGGNVAQYF

V gene: TRBV7-2
clone size: NA
D gene: TRBD1
J gene: TRBJ2-7
CDR3 DNA: TGTGCCAGCAGCTTAGCCCGACAGGGTCCCTACGAGCAGTACTTC
CDR3 protein: CASSLARQGPYEQYF

V gene: TRBV6-5
clone size: NA
D gene: NA
J gene: TRBJ2-3
CDR3 DNA: TGTGCCAGCAGTGCCCCAGGGGATACGCAGTATTTT
CDR3 protein: CASSAPGDTQYF

V gene: TRBV6-1
clone size: NA
D gene: TRBD2
J gene: TRBJ2-7
CDR3 DNA: TGTGCCAGCAGTGAGGATAGCGGGCCCTACGAGCAGTACTTC
CDR3 protein: CASSEDSGPYEQYF

V gene: TRBV19
clone size: NA
D gene: TRBD2
J gene: TRBJ2-3
CDR3 DNA: TGTGCCAGTAGCCCCCGACTAGCGGGGGGCCAGTATTTT
CDR3 protein: CASSPRLAGGQYF

V gene: TRBV20-1
clone size: NA
D gene: TRBD1
J gene: TRBJ2-1
CDR3 DNA: TGCAGTGCCACAGGGGTCTATGAGCAGTTCTTC
CDR3 protein: CSATGVYEQFF